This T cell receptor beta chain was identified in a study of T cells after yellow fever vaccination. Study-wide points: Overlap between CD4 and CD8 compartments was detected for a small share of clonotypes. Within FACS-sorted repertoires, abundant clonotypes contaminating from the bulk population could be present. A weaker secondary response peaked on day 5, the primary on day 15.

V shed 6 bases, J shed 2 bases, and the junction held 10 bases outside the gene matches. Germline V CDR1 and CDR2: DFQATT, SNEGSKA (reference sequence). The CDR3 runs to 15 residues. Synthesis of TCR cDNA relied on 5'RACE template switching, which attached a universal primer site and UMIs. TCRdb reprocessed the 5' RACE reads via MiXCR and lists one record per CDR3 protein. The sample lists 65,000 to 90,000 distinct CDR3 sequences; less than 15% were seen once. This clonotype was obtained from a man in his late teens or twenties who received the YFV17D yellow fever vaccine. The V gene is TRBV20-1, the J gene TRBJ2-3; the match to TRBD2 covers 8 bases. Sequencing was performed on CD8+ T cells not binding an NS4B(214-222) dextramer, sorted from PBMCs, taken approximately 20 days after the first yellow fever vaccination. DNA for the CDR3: TGCAGTGCAAGAACCGGGCGGGGGGACACAGATACGCAGTATTTT. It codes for CSARTGRGDTDTQYF.